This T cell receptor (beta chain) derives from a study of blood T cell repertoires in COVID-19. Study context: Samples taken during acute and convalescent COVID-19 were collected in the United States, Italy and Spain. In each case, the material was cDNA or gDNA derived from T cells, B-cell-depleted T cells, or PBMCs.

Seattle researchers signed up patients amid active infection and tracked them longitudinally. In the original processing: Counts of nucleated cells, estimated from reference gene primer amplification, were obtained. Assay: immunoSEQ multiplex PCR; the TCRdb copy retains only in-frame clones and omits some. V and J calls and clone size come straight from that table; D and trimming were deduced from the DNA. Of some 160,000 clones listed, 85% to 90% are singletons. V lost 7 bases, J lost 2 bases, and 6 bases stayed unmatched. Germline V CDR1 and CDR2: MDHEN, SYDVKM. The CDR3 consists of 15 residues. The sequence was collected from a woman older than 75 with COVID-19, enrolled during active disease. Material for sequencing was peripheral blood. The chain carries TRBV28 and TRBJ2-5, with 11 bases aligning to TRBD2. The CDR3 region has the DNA TGTGCCAGCAAGATAGCGGGAGGGACTCAAGAGACCCAGTACTTC. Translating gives CASKIAGGTQETQYF.